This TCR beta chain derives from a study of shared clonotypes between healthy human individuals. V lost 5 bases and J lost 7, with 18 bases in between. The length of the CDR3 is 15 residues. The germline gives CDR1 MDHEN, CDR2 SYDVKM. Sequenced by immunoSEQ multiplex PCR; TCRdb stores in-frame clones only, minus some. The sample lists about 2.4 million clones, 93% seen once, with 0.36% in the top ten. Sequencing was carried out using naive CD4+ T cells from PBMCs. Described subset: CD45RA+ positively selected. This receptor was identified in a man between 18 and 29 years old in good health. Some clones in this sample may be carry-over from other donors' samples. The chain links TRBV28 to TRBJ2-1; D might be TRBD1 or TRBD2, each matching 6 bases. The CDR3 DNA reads TGTGCCAGCAGTCCACTCACAAAAGGGGGGAATGAGCAGTTCTTC. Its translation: CASSPLTKGGNEQFF.